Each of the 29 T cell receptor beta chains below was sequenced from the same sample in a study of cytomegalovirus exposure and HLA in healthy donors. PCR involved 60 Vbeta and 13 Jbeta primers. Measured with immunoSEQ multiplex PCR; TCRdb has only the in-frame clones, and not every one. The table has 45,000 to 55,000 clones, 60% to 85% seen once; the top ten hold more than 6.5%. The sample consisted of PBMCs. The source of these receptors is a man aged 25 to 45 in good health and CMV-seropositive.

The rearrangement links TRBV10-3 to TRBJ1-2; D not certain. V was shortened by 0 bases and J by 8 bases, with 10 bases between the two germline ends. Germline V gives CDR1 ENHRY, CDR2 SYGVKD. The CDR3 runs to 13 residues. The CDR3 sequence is CAISESVVGGYTF. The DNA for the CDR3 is TGTGCCATCAGTGAGTCTGTCGTGGGCGGCTACACCTTC.

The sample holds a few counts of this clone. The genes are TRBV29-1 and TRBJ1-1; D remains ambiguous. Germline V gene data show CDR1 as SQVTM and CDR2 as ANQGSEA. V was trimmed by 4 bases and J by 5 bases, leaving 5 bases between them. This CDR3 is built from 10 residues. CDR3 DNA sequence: TGCAGCGTTGTCCGTACTGAAGCTTTCTTT. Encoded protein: CSVVRTEAFF. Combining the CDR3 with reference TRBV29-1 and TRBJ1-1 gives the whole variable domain SAVISQKPSRDICQRGTSLTIQCQVDSQVTMMFWYRQQPGQSLTLIATANQGSEATYESGFVIDKFPISRPNLTFSTLTVSNMSPEDSSIYLCSVVRTEAFFGQGTRLTVV.

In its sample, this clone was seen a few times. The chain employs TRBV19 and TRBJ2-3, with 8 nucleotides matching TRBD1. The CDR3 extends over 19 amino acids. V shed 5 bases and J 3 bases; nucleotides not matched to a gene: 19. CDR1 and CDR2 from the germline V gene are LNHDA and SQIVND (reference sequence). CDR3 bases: TGTGCCAGTAGTCTCGAGGGACAGGATTCTCCCCTGGGGACAGATACGCAGTATTTT. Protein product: CASSLEGQDSPLGTDTQYF.

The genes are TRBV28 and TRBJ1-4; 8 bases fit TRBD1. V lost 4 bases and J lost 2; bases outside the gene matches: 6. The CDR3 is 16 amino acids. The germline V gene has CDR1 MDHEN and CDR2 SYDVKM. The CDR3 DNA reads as TGTGCCAGCAGTTCCCCAGGGGGCGCGACTAATGAAAAACTGTTTTTT. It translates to CASSSPGGATNEKLFF.

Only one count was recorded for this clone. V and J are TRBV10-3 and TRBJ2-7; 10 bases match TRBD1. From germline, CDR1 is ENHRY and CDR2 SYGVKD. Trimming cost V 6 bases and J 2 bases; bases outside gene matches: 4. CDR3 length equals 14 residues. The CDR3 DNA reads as TGTGCCATCAGGGCCGGGACAGGGGCCTACGAGCAGTACTTC. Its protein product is CAIRAGTGAYEQYF.

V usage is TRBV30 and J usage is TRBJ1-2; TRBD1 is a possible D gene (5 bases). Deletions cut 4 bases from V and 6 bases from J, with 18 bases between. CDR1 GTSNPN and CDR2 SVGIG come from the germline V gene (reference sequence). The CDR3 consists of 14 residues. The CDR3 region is CAWIRVGTGHGYTF. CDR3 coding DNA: TGTGCCTGGATACGCGTCGGCACAGGCCATGGCTACACCTTC.

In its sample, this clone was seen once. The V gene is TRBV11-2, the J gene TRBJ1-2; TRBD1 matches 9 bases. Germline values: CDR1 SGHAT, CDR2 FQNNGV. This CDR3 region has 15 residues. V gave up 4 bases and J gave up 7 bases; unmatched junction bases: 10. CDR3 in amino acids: CASSSIIQGAGGYTF. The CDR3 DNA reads TGTGCCAGCAGCTCCATCATACAGGGGGCGGGTGGCTACACCTTC.

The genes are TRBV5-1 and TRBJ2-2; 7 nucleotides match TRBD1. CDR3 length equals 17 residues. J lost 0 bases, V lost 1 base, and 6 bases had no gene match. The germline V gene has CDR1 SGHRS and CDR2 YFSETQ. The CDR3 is CASSLRTGDPNTGELFF. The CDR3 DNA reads TGCGCCAGCAGCTTGCGAACAGGGGACCCGAACACCGGGGAGCTGTTTTTT.

CDR3 sequence: CASSLTSGGPQETQYF. For the CDR3, the DNA is TGTGCCAGCAGCCTGACTAGCGGGGGGCCTCAAGAGACCCAGTACTTC. The rearrangement links TRBV7-6 to TRBJ2-5; TRBD2 matches 13 bases. The germline V gene has CDR1 SGHVS and CDR2 FNYEAQ. The length of the CDR3 is 16 residues. V shed 5 bases, J shed 2 bases, and the junction held 5 bases outside the gene matches.

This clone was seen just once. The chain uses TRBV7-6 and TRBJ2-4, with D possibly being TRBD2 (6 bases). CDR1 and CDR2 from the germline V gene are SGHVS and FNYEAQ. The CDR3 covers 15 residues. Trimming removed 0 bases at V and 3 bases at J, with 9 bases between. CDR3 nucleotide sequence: TGTGCCAGCAGCTTAGCATGGAGGGACAAAAACATTCAGTACTTC. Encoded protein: CASSLAWRDKNIQYF.

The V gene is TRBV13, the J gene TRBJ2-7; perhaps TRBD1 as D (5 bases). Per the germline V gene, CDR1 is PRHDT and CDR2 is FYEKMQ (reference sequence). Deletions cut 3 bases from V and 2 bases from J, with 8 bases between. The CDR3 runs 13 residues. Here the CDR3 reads CASSFGRAYEQYF. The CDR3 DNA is TGTGCCAGCAGCTTCGGCAGGGCCTACGAGCAGTACTTC.

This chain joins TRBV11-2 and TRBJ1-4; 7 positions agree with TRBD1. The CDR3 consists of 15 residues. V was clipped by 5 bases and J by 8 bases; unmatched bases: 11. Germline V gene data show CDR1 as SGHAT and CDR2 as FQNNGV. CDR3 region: CASSPHRQGSEKLFF. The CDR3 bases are TGTGCCAGCAGCCCCCACCGACAGGGCAGCGAAAAACTGTTTTTT. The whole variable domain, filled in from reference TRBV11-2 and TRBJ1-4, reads EAGVAQSPRYKIIEKRQSVAFWCNPISGHATLYWYQQILGQGPKLLIQFQNNGVVDDSQLPKDRFSAERLKGVDSTLKIQPAKLEDSAVYLCASSPHRQGSEKLFFGSGTQLSVL.

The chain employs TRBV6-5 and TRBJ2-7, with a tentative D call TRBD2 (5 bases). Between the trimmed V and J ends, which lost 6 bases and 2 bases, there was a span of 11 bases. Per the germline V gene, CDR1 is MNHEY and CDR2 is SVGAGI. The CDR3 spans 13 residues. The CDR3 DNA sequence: TGTGCCAGCAGGGGCCAGCGGCCCTACGAGCAGTACTTC. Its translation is CASRGQRPYEQYF.

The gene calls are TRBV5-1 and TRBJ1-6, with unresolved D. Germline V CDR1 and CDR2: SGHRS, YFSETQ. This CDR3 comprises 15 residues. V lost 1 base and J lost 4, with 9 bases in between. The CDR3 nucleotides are TGCGCCAGCAGCTTGTACGCGTCTTATAATTCACCCCTCCACTTT. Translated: CASSLYASYNSPLHF.

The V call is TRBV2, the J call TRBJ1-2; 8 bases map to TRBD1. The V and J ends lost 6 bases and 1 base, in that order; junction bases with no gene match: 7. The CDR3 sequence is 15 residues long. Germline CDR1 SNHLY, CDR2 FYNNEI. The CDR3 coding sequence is TGTGCCAGCAGAGACGCCGGACAGGGTAACTATGGCTACACCTTC. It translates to CASRDAGQGNYGYTF.

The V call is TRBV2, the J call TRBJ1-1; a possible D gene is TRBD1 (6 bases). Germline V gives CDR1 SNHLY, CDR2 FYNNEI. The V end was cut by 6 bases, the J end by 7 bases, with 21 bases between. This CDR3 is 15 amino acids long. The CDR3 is CASSPGGGLGVEAFF. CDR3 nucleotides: TGTGCCAGCAGCCCGGGAGGGGGGTTAGGAGTTGAAGCTTTCTTT.

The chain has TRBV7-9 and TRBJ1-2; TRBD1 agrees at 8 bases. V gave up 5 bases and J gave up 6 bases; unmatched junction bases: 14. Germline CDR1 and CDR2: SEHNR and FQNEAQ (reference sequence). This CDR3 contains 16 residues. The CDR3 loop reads CASSPGTGRERDGYTF. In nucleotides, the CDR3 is TGTGCCAGCAGCCCCGGGACAGGTAGAGAGCGGGATGGCTACACCTTC.

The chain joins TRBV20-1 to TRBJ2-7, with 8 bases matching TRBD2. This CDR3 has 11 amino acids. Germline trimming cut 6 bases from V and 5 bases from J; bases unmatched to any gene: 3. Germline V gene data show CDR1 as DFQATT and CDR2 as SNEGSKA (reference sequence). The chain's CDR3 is CSALAGNEQYF. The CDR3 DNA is TGCAGTGCCCTAGCGGGCAACGAGCAGTACTTC.

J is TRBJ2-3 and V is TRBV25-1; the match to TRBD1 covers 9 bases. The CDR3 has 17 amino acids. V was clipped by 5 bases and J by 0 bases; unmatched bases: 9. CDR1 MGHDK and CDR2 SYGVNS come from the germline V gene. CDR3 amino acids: CASSWDRVRSSTDTQYF. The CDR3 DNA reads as TGTGCCAGCAGTTGGGACAGGGTGAGATCTAGCACAGATACGCAGTATTTT.

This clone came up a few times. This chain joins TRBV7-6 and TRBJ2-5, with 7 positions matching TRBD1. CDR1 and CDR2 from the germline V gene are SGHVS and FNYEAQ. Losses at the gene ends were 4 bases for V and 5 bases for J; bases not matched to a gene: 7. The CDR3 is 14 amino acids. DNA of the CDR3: TGTGCCAGCAGCTCACATCAGACAGGGGAGACCCAGTACTTC. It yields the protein CASSSHQTGETQYF. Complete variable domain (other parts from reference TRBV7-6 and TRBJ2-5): GAGVSQSPRYKVTKRGQDVALRCDPISGHVSLYWYRQALGQGPEFLTYFNYEAQQDKSGLPNDRFSAERPEGSISTLTIQRTEQRDSAMYRCASSSHQTGETQYFGPGTRLLVL.

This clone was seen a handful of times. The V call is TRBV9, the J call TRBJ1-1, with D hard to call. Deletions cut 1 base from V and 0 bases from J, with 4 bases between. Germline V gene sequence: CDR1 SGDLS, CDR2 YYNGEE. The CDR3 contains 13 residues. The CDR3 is CASSVTVNTEAFF. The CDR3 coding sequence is TGTGCCAGCAGCGTAACGGTGAACACTGAAGCTTTCTTT.

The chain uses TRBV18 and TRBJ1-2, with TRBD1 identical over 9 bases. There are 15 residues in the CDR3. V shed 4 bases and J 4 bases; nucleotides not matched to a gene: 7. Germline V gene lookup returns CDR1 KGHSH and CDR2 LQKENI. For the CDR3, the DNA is TGTGCCAGCTCACAAGCGACAGGGGGGACCTATGGCTACACCTTC. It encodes CASSQATGGTYGYTF. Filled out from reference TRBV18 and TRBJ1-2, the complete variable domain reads NAGVMQNPRHLVRRRGQEARLRCSPMKGHSHVYWYRQLPEEGLKFMVYLQKENIIDESGMPKERFSAEFPKEGPSILRIQQVVRGDSAAYFCASSQATGGTYGYTFGSGTRLTVV.

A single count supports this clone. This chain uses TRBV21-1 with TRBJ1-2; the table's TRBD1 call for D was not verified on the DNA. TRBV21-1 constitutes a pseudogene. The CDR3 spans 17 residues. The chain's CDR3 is CASSKKGRAIERYGYTF. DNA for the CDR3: TGTGCCAGCAGTAAAAAGGGCAGGGCGATCGAACGTTATGGCTACACCTTC.

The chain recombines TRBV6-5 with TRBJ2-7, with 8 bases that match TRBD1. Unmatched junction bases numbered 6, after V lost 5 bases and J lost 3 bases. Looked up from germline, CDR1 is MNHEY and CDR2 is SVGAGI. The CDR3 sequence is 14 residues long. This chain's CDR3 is CASSDTGGGYEQYF. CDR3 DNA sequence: TGTGCCAGCAGTGACACAGGGGGAGGCTACGAGCAGTACTTC.

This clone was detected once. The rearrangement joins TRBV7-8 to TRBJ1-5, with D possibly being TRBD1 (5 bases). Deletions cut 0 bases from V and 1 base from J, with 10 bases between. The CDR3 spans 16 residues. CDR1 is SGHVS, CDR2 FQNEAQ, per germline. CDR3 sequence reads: CASSLAGRASNQPQHF. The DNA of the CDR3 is TGTGCCAGCAGCTTAGCCGGCAGGGCCAGCAATCAGCCCCAGCATTTT.

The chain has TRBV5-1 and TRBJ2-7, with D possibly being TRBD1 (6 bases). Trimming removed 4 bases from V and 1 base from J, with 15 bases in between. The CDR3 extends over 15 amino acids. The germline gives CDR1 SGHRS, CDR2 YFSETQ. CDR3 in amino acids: CASSPAGRGSYEQYF. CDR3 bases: TGCGCCAGCAGCCCCGCGGGCAGGGGTTCCTACGAGCAGTACTTC.

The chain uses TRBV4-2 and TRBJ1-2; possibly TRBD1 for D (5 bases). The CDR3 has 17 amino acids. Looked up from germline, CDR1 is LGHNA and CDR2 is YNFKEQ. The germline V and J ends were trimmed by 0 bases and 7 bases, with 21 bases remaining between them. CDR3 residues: CASSQDTGVFPVGGYTF. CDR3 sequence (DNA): TGTGCCAGCAGCCAAGATACAGGTGTATTCCCAGTAGGTGGCTACACCTTC.

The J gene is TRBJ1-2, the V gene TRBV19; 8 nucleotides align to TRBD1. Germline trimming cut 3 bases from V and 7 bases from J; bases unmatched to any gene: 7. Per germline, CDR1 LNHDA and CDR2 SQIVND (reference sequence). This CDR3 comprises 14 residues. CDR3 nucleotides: TGTGCCAGTAGTATTTCAACAGGGGGTAGTGGCTACACCTTC. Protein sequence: CASSISTGGSGYTF.

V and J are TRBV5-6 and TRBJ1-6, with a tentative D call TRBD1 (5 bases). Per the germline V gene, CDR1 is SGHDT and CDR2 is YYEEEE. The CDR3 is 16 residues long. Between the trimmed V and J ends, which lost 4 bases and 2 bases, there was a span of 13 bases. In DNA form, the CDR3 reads TGTGCCAGCAGCCCCGGGGGTTTCGCCTATAATTCACCCCTCCACTTT. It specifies CASSPGGFAYNSPLHF. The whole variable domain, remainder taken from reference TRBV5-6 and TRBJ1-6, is DAGVTQSPTHLIKTRGQQVTLRCSPKSGHDTVSWYQQALGQGPQFIFQYYEEEERQRGNFPDRFSGHQFPNYSSELNVNALLLGDSALYLCASSPGGFAYNSPLHFGNGTRLTVT.